A selection of T cell receptor beta chains follows, all from one sample in a study of blood T cell repertoires in COVID-19. TCRdb's copy holds only in-frame clones and misses some; the assay was immunoSEQ multiplex PCR. The sample records about 92,000 clones, around 88% being singletons. The sample was peripheral blood. These receptors were taken from a woman aged 55-70 years with COVID-19, enrolled during active disease. CDR3s include the opening cysteine and the closing phenylalanine or tryptophan. D genes are given only for firm matches. Only some rows state a clone size, as once, few, many or a class for expanded clones.

CDR3aa | CDR3nt | abundance | j_gene | v_gene | d_gene
CAISMRGTRSTDTQYF | TGTGCCATCAGCATGAGAGGGACTAGGAGCACAGATACGCAGTATTTT | NA | TRBJ2-3 | TRBV10-3 | TRBD2
CASSLIQGNTEAFF | TGTGCCAGCAGCCTCATACAGGGGAACACTGAAGCTTTCTTT | once | TRBJ1-1 | TRBV6-6 | NA
CATSDRKTGAAQYF | TGTGCCACCAGTGATCGGAAGACAGGGGCAGCTCAGTACTTC | once | TRBJ2-4 | TRBV24-1 | TRBD1
CASSDDRGGTSYNEQFF | TGTGCCAGCAGTGACGACAGGGGCGGAACCTCCTACAATGAGCAGTTCTTC | NA | TRBJ2-1 | TRBV2 | TRBD1
CASSLRGMSNQPQHF | TGTGCCAGCAGCTTGCGGGGGATGAGCAATCAGCCCCAGCATTTT | NA | TRBJ1-5 | TRBV7-2 | NA
CASSPLGGGASDTQYF | TGTGCCAGCAGCCCCCTCGGCGGGGGGGCCTCAGATACGCAGTATTTT | NA | TRBJ2-3 | TRBV11-3 | TRBD2
CAWSHMGARGSPLHF | TGTGCCTGGAGTCACATGGGGGCTCGGGGTTCACCCCTCCACTTT | NA | TRBJ1-6 | TRBV30 | NA
CASSAEWQGAGEQYF | TGTGCCAGCAGTGCGGAGTGGCAGGGGGCGGGCGAGCAGTACTTC | NA | TRBJ2-7 | TRBV2 | TRBD1
CASRPGTGGYGEKLFF | TGCGCCAGCCGGCCAGGGACAGGGGGCTATGGGGAAAAACTGTTTTTT | once | TRBJ1-4 | TRBV10-1 | TRBD1
CASSLAQETQYF | TGCGCCAGCAGCTTGGCACAAGAGACCCAGTACTTC | NA | TRBJ2-5 | TRBV5-1 | NA
CASRGQGVNEQFF | TGCGCCAGCAGGGGACAGGGCGTGAATGAGCAGTTCTTC | medium-sized | TRBJ2-1 | TRBV5-1 | TRBD1
CASSPQTGNSNQPQHF | TGTGCCAGCAGCCCCCAAACAGGGAACAGCAATCAGCCCCAGCATTTT | once | TRBJ1-5 | TRBV7-9 | NA
CASGFAAYRITEKLFF | TGTGCTAGTGGTTTTGCGGCGTATCGGATCACGGAAAAACTGTTTTTT | NA | TRBJ1-4 | TRBV12-5 | NA
CASKMTEENTEAFF | TGTGCCAGCAAGATGACAGAAGAGAACACTGAAGCTTTCTTT | NA | TRBJ1-1 | TRBV18 | NA
CASSWGGGGSNQPQHF | TGTGCCAGCAGTTGGGGTGGGGGGGGTAGCAATCAGCCCCAGCATTTT | NA | TRBJ1-5 | TRBV6-6 | NA
CASSLDRAGSGEKLFF | TGTGCCAGCAGCTTAGATCGTGCGGGGTCGGGTGAAAAACTGTTTTTT | NA | TRBJ1-4 | TRBV11-3 | NA
CASSHRGWEQYF | TGTGCCAGCAGCCACAGGGGGTGGGAGCAGTACTTC | NA | TRBJ2-7 | TRBV14 | TRBD1
CASSVSLASYGYTF | TGTGCCAGTAGTGTCTCCCTAGCGAGCTATGGCTACACCTTC | NA | TRBJ1-2 | TRBV19 | NA
CASSLGSSGNTIYF | TGCGCCAGCAGCTTGGGTAGCTCTGGAAACACCATATATTTT | NA | TRBJ1-3 | TRBV5-1 | NA
CASSNRDWIYNEQFF | TGTGCCAGCAGCAACCGGGACTGGATCTACAATGAGCAGTTCTTC | NA | TRBJ2-1 | TRBV9 | NA
CASSLPTGLGANVLTF | TGTGCCAGCAGCTTACCAACAGGGCTTGGGGCCAACGTCCTGACTTTC | NA | TRBJ2-6 | TRBV7-3 | NA
CASSNTGTDTQYF | TGTGCCAGCAGTAACACAGGCACAGATACGCAGTATTTT | NA | TRBJ2-3 | TRBV2 | NA
CASSWSANEKLFF | TGTGCCAGTAGTTGGTCGGCTAATGAAAAACTGTTTTTT | NA | TRBJ1-4 | TRBV19 | NA
CASSYTDSGEQFF | TGTGCCAGCAGTTACACGGACAGTGGGGAGCAGTTCTTC | once | TRBJ2-1 | TRBV6-5 | NA
CAWRAGSPLHF | TGTGCCTGGAGGGCGGGTTCACCCCTCCACTTT | NA | TRBJ1-6 | TRBV30 | NA
CASSPQGVWQFF | TGTGCCAGCAGCCCACAGGGGGTCTGGCAGTTCTTC | once | TRBJ2-1 | TRBV2 | TRBD1
CAWSVAVAGNTIYF | TGTGCCTGGAGTGTAGCGGTTGCTGGAAACACCATATATTTT | NA | TRBJ1-3 | TRBV30 | NA
CASSGQGTQHF | TGTGCCAGCAGTGGACAGGGTACCCAGCATTTT | NA | TRBJ1-5 | TRBV12-3/TRBV12-4 | TRBD1
CASSKEGPSYGYTF | TGTGCCAGCAGTAAGGAGGGCCCCTCCTATGGCTACACCTTC | NA | TRBJ1-2 | TRBV27 | NA
CASSQEASGGPYEQYF | TGTGCCAGCAGCCAAGAAGCTAGCGGGGGACCCTACGAGCAGTACTTC | NA | TRBJ2-7 | TRBV3-1/TRBV3-2 | TRBD2
CSAKQNIQYF | TGCAGTGCTAAGCAAAACATTCAGTACTTC | NA | TRBJ2-4 | TRBV20-1 | NA
CASSLGLAGLNEQFF | TGTGCCAGCAGCTTAGGCCTAGCGGGCTTAAATGAGCAGTTCTTC | once | TRBJ2-1 | TRBV11-2 | TRBD2
CASSRQGMNTEAFF | TGTGCCAGCTCTAGACAGGGCATGAACACTGAAGCTTTCTTT | NA | TRBJ1-1 | TRBV2 | TRBD1
CASSRQRQGNSPLHF | TGTGCCAGCAGCCGACAGAGACAGGGAAATTCACCCCTCCACTTT | NA | TRBJ1-6 | TRBV3-1/TRBV3-2 | TRBD1
CAWTHNTDPEAFF | TGTGCCTGGACCCATAACACAGACCCTGAAGCTTTCTTT | NA | TRBJ1-1 | TRBV30 | NA
CASRKGQAKYGYTF | TGTGCCAGCAGAAAAGGACAGGCAAAATATGGCTACACCTTC | NA | TRBJ1-2 | TRBV6-5 | TRBD1
CASSPTRGYEQYF | TGTGCCAGCAGCCCCACCCGCGGGTACGAGCAGTACTTC | NA | TRBJ2-7 | TRBV6-6 | NA
CASSQVPGLNTEAFF | TGTGCCAGCAGCCAAGTGCCGGGGTTGAACACTGAAGCTTTCTTT | NA | TRBJ1-1 | TRBV4-2 | NA
CASSQEDRGPFYNEQFF | TGTGCCAGCAGCCAAGAGGACAGGGGACCTTTCTACAATGAGCAGTTCTTC | once | TRBJ2-1 | TRBV16 | TRBD1
CASSPWGGSADEKLFF | TGTGCCAGCAGTCCATGGGGGGGCTCAGCAGATGAAAAACTGTTTTTT | few | TRBJ1-4 | TRBV28 | NA
CASSPGGQSLYEQYF | TGCGCCAGCAGCCCCGGAGGACAGTCCCTCTACGAGCAGTACTTC | few | TRBJ2-7 | TRBV10-1 | NA
CSAGQSEGSPQYF | TGCAGCGCGGGACAGTCGGAGGGCTCGCCCCAGTACTTC | NA | TRBJ2-5 | TRBV29-1 | NA
CASSAGRGWETQYF | TGTGCCAGCAGTGCCGGCAGGGGGTGGGAGACCCAGTACTTC | NA | TRBJ2-5 | TRBV2 | TRBD1
CASSLQGAGGELFF | TGTGCCAGTAGTCTGCAGGGGGCGGGCGGGGAGCTGTTTTTT | NA | TRBJ2-2 | TRBV19 | TRBD1
CASRPLDRGETQYF | TGTGCCAGCAGACCCTTGGACAGGGGAGAGACCCAGTACTTC | NA | TRBJ2-5 | TRBV6-5 | TRBD1
CASRPTSGGAEDTQYF | TGTGCCAGTAGACCAACTAGCGGGGGGGCGGAAGATACGCAGTATTTT | NA | TRBJ2-3 | TRBV19 | TRBD2
CASSLAPTGRNYGYTF | TGTGCCAGCAGCTTAGCGCCGACAGGGAGAAACTATGGCTACACCTTC | NA | TRBJ1-2 | TRBV7-9 | TRBD1
CASSLVIAGDQETQYF | TGCGCCAGCAGCTTGGTTATAGCGGGGGACCAAGAGACCCAGTACTTC | NA | TRBJ2-5 | TRBV5-1 | TRBD2